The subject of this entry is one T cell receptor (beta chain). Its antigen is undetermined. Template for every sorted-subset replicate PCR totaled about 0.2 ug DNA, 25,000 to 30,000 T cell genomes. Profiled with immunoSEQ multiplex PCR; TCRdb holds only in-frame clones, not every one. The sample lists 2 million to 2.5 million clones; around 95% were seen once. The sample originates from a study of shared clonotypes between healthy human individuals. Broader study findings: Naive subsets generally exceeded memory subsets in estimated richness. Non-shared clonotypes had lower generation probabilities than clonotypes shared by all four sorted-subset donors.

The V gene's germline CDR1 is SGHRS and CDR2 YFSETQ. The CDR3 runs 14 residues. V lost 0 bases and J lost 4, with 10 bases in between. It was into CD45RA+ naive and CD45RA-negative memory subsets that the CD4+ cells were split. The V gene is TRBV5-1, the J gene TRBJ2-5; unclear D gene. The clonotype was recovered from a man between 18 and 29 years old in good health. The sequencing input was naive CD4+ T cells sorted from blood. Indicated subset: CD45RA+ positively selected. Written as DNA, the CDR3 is TGCGCCAGCAGCTTGGGGGTGACGGGAGAGACCCAGTACTTC. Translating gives CASSLGVTGETQYF.